These 25 T cell receptor beta chains originate from one sample sequenced in a study of blood T cell repertoires in COVID-19. Assay used: immunoSEQ multiplex PCR; TCRdb lists only in-frame clones, some missing. The data hold some 260,000 clones, with more than 70% observed a single time. Sample: peripheral blood. The receptors were gathered from a woman between 25 and 40 years old with COVID-19, enrolled during active disease.

This clone has more than one count but fewer than ten. The rearrangement uses TRBV3-1 (or the pseudogene TRBV3-2) and TRBJ2-7; 11 bases agree with TRBD2. Germline V gene data show CDR1 as LGHDT and CDR2 as YNNKEL (reference sequence). The CDR3 is 16 amino acids. Germline trimming cut 0 bases from V and 6 bases from J; bases unmatched to any gene: 7. The CDR3 reads CASSQESSGRVCEQYV. The CDR3 nucleotides are TGTGCCAGCAGCCAAGAAAGTAGCGGGAGGGTATGCGAGCAGTACGTC.

The chain combines TRBV5-6 with TRBJ1-1; D not certain. The germline CDR1 and CDR2 sequences are SGHDT and YYEEEE. The CDR3 is made up of 15 amino acids. V was shortened by 4 bases and J by 3 bases, with 16 bases between the two germline ends. CDR3: CASSQGRSGYTEAFF. CDR3 nucleotides: TGTGCCAGCAGCCAAGGACGCTCGGGGTACACTGAAGCTTTCTTT. Filled out from reference TRBV5-6 and TRBJ1-1, the complete variable domain reads DAGVTQSPTHLIKTRGQQVTLRCSPKSGHDTVSWYQQALGQGPQFIFQYYEEEERQRGNFPDRFSGHQFPNYSSELNVNALLLGDSALYLCASSQGRSGYTEAFFGQGTRLTVV.

The J gene is TRBJ2-3, the V gene TRBV7-9; D might be TRBD2 (5 bases). The germline CDR1 and CDR2 sequences are SEHNR and FQNEAQ (reference sequence). V lost 3 bases to trimming and J lost 3 bases, with 22 bases between them. CDR3 size: 18 residues. CDR3 sequence: CASSLYGIRGKVTDTQYF. CDR3 sequence (DNA): TGTGCCAGCAGCTTGTATGGAATCCGGGGAAAGGTTACAGATACGCAGTATTTT.

The V gene is TRBV2, the J gene TRBJ1-2, with D perhaps matching TRBD1 (6 bases). With 6 bases removed from V and 8 bases from J, the gap between germline ends came to 10 bases. From germline, CDR1 is SNHLY and CDR2 FYNNEI. This CDR3 region has 11 residues. CDR3 sequence reads: CASRGARGYTF. The CDR3 DNA is TGTGCCAGCAGGGGGGCGCGCGGCTACACCTTC.

This clone was seen a single time. This chain joins TRBV27 and TRBJ2-2; TRBD1 might be the D (5 bases). Looked up from germline, CDR1 is MNHEY and CDR2 is SMNVEV (reference sequence). CDR3 length equals 14 residues. V lost 2 bases to trimming and J lost 6 bases, with 10 bases between them. This CDR3 reads CASSLPGLAGELFF. The CDR3 DNA follows: TGTGCCAGCAGTTTACCAGGGCTCGCCGGGGAGCTGTTTTTT.

The gene calls are TRBV15 and TRBJ2-1, with 12 bases aligning to TRBD2. Germline CDR1 LNHNV, CDR2 YYDKDF (reference sequence). After removal of 1 base from V and 7 bases from J, the junction contained 17 bases not matched to a gene. The CDR3 is 20 residues long. The DNA for the CDR3 is TGTGCCACCAGCAGAGGCCTAGCGGGAGGGGCCAGCACGAGCCAAAATGAGCAGTTCTTC. Its translation: CATSRGLAGGASTSQNEQFF.

The rearrangement links TRBV6-2 or TRBV6-3 to TRBJ2-3; 12 nucleotides match TRBD1. CDR1 MNHEY and CDR2 SVGEGT come from the germline V gene. The V segment lost 5 bases and the J segment 7 bases; nucleotides outside the gene matches: 10. The length of the CDR3 is 16 residues. The CDR3 DNA reads as TGTGCCAGCAGTCAACCAGGGACAGGGGGCTTTAATACGCAGTATTTT. Encoded protein: CASSQPGTGGFNTQYF.

The chain recombines TRBV20-1 with TRBJ1-2; no definite D call. There are 11 residues in the CDR3. Looked up from germline, CDR1 is DFQATT and CDR2 is SNEGSKA (reference sequence). V dropped 5 bases and J dropped 8 bases, with 12 bases sitting between them. CDR3 residues: CSAAGGYGYTF. The CDR3 region has the DNA TGCAGTGCTGCCGGCGGGTACGGCTACACCTTC.

V is TRBV4-2 and J is TRBJ2-3; TRBD2 matches 8 bases. The CDR3 is 16 amino acids. Germline V gene data show CDR1 as LGHNA and CDR2 as YNFKEQ. V was clipped by 4 bases and J by 6 bases; unmatched bases: 12. Here the CDR3 DNA reads TGTGCCAGCAGCCCGGGGGTGCGGGGGGCAGGGGATACGCAGTATTTT. Amino acid sequence: CASSPGVRGAGDTQYF.

V and J are TRBV7-9 and TRBJ2-6; the D gene is possibly TRBD1 (5 bases). This CDR3 region has 17 residues. V was cut by 7 bases and J by 0 bases, with 16 bases left in between. CDR1 and CDR2 from the germline V gene are SEHNR and FQNEAQ (reference sequence). CDR3 bases: TGTGCCAGCATGGGGCAGGATTTACTCTCTGGGGCCAACGTCCTGACTTTC. Residues: CASMGQDLLSGANVLTF.

The chain recombines TRBV28 with TRBJ2-5; 8 bases are a match to TRBD1. There are 15 residues in the CDR3. CDR1 MDHEN and CDR2 SYDVKM come from the germline V gene. V dropped 5 bases and J dropped 1; count of bases not matched to a gene: 6. The CDR3: CASSLPGQAQETQYF. The CDR3 DNA reads TGTGCCAGCAGTCTACCGGGACAGGCCCAAGAGACCCAGTACTTC.

V and J are TRBV19 and TRBJ1-1; TRBD1 matches 7 bases. This CDR3 is built from 14 residues. CDR1 and CDR2 (germline): LNHDA, SQIVND (reference sequence). V gave up 7 bases and J gave up 6 bases; unmatched junction bases: 11. The CDR3 DNA reads TGTGCCAGTACACAGGGGCTGCTGCATTCTGAAGCTTTCTTT. It codes for CASTQGLLHSEAFF.

This chain links TRBV21-1 with TRBJ2-3; the table gives TRBD2 as D, unverified against the DNA. TRBV21-1 represents a pseudogene. This CDR3 is 20 amino acids long. CDR3 protein: CASSKDRGLAGVFGTDTQYF. CDR3 bases: TGTGCCAGCAGCAAAGATCGGGGACTAGCGGGAGTGTTCGGCACAGATACGCAGTATTTT.

This chain joins TRBV6-5 and TRBJ1-6, with D maybe TRBD1 (6 bases). The V gene lost 6 bases and the J gene lost 5 bases, with 14 bases spanning the gap. The germline V gene encodes CDR1 MNHEY and CDR2 SVGAGI. The length of the CDR3 is 15 residues. This CDR3 is CASSPTGINNSPLHF. In DNA form, the CDR3 reads TGTGCCAGCAGCCCCACAGGGATTAATAATTCACCCCTCCACTTT.

The rearrangement joins TRBV11-2 to TRBJ2-5, with D perhaps matching TRBD1 (5 bases). The CDR3 extends over 15 amino acids. Per germline, CDR1 SGHAT and CDR2 FQNNGV. V was clipped by 0 bases and J by 7 bases, with 15 bases between them. CDR3 residues: CASSLERGAKGTQYF. The CDR3, as DNA: TGTGCCAGCAGCTTAGAACGTGGGGCCAAGGGGACCCAGTACTTC.

This chain joins TRBV21-1 and TRBJ1-5; TRBD1, as called in the table, went unchecked against the DNA. TRBV21-1 is described as a pseudogene. The CDR3 is 11 residues long. CDR3 sequence reads: CASRRGQPQHF. In DNA, the CDR3 is TGTGCCAGCAGAAGGGGTCAGCCCCAGCATTTT.

CDR3 sequence reads: CASSLTGQGAYEQYV. The CDR3 bases are TGTGCCAGCAGCCTCACTGGACAGGGGGCCTACGAGCAGTACGTC. The chain combines TRBV5-6 with TRBJ2-7, with 10 bases fitting TRBD1. This CDR3 is 15 amino acids long. Germline values: CDR1 SGHDT, CDR2 YYEEEE. The junction had 6 bases not matched to a gene; V was cut back by 4 bases and J by 2 bases.

The chain is built from TRBV6-6 and TRBJ1-2, with D possibly being TRBD1 (5 bases). Germline V lookup: CDR1 MNHNY, CDR2 SVGAGI (reference sequence). This CDR3 spans 14 amino acids. V was shortened by 5 bases and J by 2 bases, with 12 bases between the two germline ends. CDR3 residues: CASSTPRVNYGYTF. The DNA of the CDR3 is TGTGCCAGCAGTACTCCCAGGGTAAACTATGGCTACACCTTC.

This clone showed up just once. The J gene is TRBJ1-2, the V gene TRBV5-1, with D maybe TRBD1 (5 bases). V dropped 5 bases and J dropped 2 bases, with 13 bases sitting between them. The germline V gene encodes CDR1 SGHRS and CDR2 YFSETQ. There are 14 residues in the CDR3. The CDR3 here is CASRQSDTNYGYTF. The CDR3 DNA follows: TGCGCCAGCAGACAGTCGGACACCAACTATGGCTACACCTTC.

The V and J genes are TRBV2 and TRBJ2-7, with a tentative D call TRBD1 (5 bases). CDR1 is SNHLY and CDR2 is FYNNEI in the germline V gene. This CDR3 is 14 amino acids long. V was trimmed by 1 base and J by 2 bases, leaving 9 bases between them. The CDR3 loop is CASSEEGVPYEQYF. For the CDR3, the DNA is TGTGCCAGCAGTGAAGAAGGGGTTCCCTACGAGCAGTACTTC.

This clone appeared once. The genes are TRBV4-1 and TRBJ2-2; 7 bases align to TRBD1. CDR3 length: 14 amino acids. The V gene end was trimmed by 4 bases and the J gene end by 4 bases; junction bases not matched to a gene: 3. Germline-derived CDR1 and CDR2 are MGHRA and YSYEKL. The CDR3, as DNA: TGCGCCAGCAGCCCCAGGACAGGCACCGGGGAGCTGTTTTTT. It specifies CASSPRTGTGELFF.

The rearrangement uses TRBV7-2 and TRBJ1-1, with D possibly being TRBD1 (6 bases). The germline gives CDR1 SGHTA, CDR2 FQGNSA. V was pared by 0 bases and J by 0 bases, with 17 bases between. The CDR3 extends over 18 amino acids. The CDR3 DNA reads as TGTGCCAGCAGCTTAGCAAAATTTTTTCAGGGGTTGAACACTGAAGCTTTCTTT. Protein product: CASSLAKFFQGLNTEAFF. Together with reference TRBV7-2 and TRBJ1-1, the CDR3 gives the full variable domain: GAGVSQSPSNKVTEKGKDVELRCDPISGHTALYWYRQSLGQGLEFLIYFQGNSAPDKSGLPSDRFSAERTGGSVSTLTIQRTQQEDSAVYLCASSLAKFFQGLNTEAFFGQGTRLTVV.

This chain links TRBV5-5 with TRBJ1-2, with 7 bases aligning to TRBD1. This CDR3 has 18 amino acids. V dropped 1 base and J dropped 0; count of bases not matched to a gene: 12. CDR1 is SGHKS and CDR2 is YYEKEE in the germline V gene (reference sequence). This CDR3 is CASSLSPEGARTNYGYTF. The CDR3 bases are TGTGCCAGCAGCTTGAGTCCCGAGGGGGCGCGGACTAACTATGGCTACACCTTC.

The chain joins TRBV7-2 to TRBJ2-3; the match to TRBD2 covers 12 bases. The CDR3 is 17 amino acids. Per the germline V gene, CDR1 is SGHTA and CDR2 is FQGNSA. V shed 5 bases and J 0 bases; nucleotides not matched to a gene: 6. CDR3 amino acids: CASSPTSGGLSTDTQYF. The CDR3 nucleotides are TGTGCCAGCAGCCCGACTAGCGGGGGCCTTAGCACAGATACGCAGTATTTT.

This chain uses TRBV7-2 with TRBJ1-4, with 8 bases fitting TRBD1. Germline V gene lookup returns CDR1 SGHTA and CDR2 FQGNSA. V shed 6 bases, J shed 8 bases, and the junction held 8 bases outside the gene matches. This CDR3 region has 14 residues. This chain's CDR3 is CASSFRGRGEKLFF. The CDR3 DNA reads TGTGCCAGCAGTTTCAGGGGGCGCGGAGAAAAACTGTTTTTT.